Described below is a single T cell receptor beta chain sequence and its context. This sample stems from a study of blood T cell repertoires in COVID-19. The overall study: The study drew acute and convalescent COVID-19 samples from the United States, Italy and Spain.

Methods used by the authors: Counts of nucleated cells, estimated from reference gene primer amplification, were obtained. Libraries were prepared by immunoSEQ multiplex PCR; TCRdb keeps only in-frame clonotypes and omits some of them. V and J calls and clone size are copied from that table; D and trimming were computed from the DNA. Altogether a few hundred thousand clones are present, 70% to 90% being singletons, with the ten largest covering about 0.7%. The CDR3 totals 15 residues. The V gene end was trimmed by 3 bases and the J gene end by 6 bases; junction bases not matched to a gene: 10. The sequenced sample consisted of peripheral blood. The genes are TRBV23-1 and TRBJ1-2; 7 nucleotides match TRBD1. TRBV23-1 carries the ORF label, with uncertain function. This clonotype originated in a human donor in a cohort sampled during active COVID-19. CDR3: CASSQLETGSNGYTF. CDR3 nucleotide sequence: TGCGCCAGCAGTCAGTTAGAGACAGGGAGTAATGGCTACACCTTC.